The TCR beta chain described here comes from a study of PD-1 blockade in classical Hodgkin lymphoma. The V end lost 6 bases, the J end lost 1 base, and 15 bases lay between the germline ends. Per germline, CDR1 MDHEN and CDR2 SYDVKM. The CDR3 loop spans 15 amino acids. Relapse was seen in all patients after autologous stem cell transplantation, and brentuximab vedotin exposure was variable. Sequencing used immunoSEQ multiplex PCR; TCRdb keeps in-frame clones, though not all of them. The table records under 60,000 clones, approximately 70% of them present only once. Sample: peripheral blood mononuclear cells (PBMCs), taken at baseline. The rearrangement links TRBV28 to TRBJ1-1; D gene uncertain. This receptor was identified in a human donor with classical Hodgkin lymphoma. The CDR3 nucleotides are TGTGCCAGCAGATTGAGAATTCAGACGAACACTGAAGCTTTCTTT. It yields the protein CASRLRIQTNTEAFF.